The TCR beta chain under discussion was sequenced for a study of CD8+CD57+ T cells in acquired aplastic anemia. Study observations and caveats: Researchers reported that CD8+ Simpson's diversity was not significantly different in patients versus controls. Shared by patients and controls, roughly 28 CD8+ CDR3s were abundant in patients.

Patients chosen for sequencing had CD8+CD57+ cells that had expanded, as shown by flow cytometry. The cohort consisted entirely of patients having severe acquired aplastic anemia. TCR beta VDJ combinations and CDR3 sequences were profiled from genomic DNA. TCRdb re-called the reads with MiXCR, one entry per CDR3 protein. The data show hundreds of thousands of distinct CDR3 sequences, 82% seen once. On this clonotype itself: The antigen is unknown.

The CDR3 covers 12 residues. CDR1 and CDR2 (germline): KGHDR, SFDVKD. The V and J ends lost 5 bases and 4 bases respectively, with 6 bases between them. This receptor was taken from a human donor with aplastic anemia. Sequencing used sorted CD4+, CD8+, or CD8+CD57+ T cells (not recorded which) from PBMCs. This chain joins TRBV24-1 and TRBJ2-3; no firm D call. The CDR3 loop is CATSAFADTQYF. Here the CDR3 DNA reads TGTGCCACCAGTGCTTTCGCAGATACGCAGTATTTT.